This paragraph covers one T cell receptor (beta chain) sequence. This sample is drawn from a study of PD-L1 blockade in urothelial cancer. Study summary: Counts from blood samples showed a median of roughly 150,000 T cells.

Synthetic TCR analog templates were spiked into each PCR. Profiled with immunoSEQ multiplex PCR; TCRdb holds only in-frame clones, not every one. The sample includes roughly 100,000 clones, approximately 85% of them seen just once. Each individual provided 1 to 8 samples (taken pretreatment and on-treatment). Between the trimmed V and J ends, which lost 0 bases and 3 bases, there was a span of 15 bases. Germline V gives CDR1 LGHNA, CDR2 YNFKEQ. The CDR3 has 17 amino acids. Source: PBMCs, taken around atezolizumab (anti-PD-L1) treatment. The rearrangement joins TRBV4-2 to TRBJ2-1; weak D call: TRBD2 (6 bases). The origin of this receptor is a man between 50 and 59 years old with urothelial cancer. Written as DNA, the CDR3 is TGTGCCAGCAGCCAAGACGACGGGAGAGCTCTCTACAATGAGCAGTTCTTC. This sequence encodes CASSQDDGRALYNEQFF.